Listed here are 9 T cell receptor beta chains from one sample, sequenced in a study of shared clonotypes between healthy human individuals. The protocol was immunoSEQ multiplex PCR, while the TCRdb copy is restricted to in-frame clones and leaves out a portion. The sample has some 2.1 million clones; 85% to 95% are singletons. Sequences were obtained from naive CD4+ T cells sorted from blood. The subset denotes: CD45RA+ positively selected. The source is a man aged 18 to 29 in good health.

The CDR3 DNA sequence: TGTGCCAGCAGCTTTGGGGTGGGAAGCTACACCTTC. As protein: CASSFGVGSYTF. This chain uses TRBV7-2 with TRBJ1-2; D gene unclear. CDR1 and CDR2 (germline): SGHTA, FQGNSA. CDR3 length: 12 amino acids. Trimming took 3 bases from V and 9 from J, leaving 11 bases between them.

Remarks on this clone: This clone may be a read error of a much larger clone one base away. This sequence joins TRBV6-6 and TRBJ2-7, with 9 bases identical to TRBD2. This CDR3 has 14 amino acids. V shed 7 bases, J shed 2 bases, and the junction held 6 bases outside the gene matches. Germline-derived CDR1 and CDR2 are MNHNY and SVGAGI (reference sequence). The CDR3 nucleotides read TGTGCCAGCACCCGAGCGGGGGGCCCCTACGAGCAGTACTTC. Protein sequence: CASTRAGGPYEQYF.

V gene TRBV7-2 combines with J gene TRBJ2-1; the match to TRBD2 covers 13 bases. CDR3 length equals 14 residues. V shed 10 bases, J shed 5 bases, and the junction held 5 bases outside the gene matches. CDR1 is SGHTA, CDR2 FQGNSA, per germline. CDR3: CATRGTSGNNEQFF. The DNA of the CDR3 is TGTGCCACCCGTGGGACTAGCGGGAACAATGAGCAGTTCTTC.

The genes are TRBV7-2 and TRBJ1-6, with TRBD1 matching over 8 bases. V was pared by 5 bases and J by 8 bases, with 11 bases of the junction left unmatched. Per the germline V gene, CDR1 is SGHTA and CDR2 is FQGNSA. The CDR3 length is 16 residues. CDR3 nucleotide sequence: TGTGCCAGCAGCCCTAGGACAGGGAAGTCAGATTCACCCCTCCACTTT. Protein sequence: CASSPRTGKSDSPLHF.

The CDR3 loop is CASSLGDSGPLHF. DNA of the CDR3: TGCGCCAGCAGCTTGGGGGACTCTGGGCCCCTCCACTTT. This chain connects TRBV5-1 to TRBJ1-6; tentatively, D is TRBD1 (5 bases). Germline V gives CDR1 SGHRS, CDR2 YFSETQ. V lost 0 bases to trimming and J lost 13 bases, with 11 bases between them. The CDR3 runs 13 residues.

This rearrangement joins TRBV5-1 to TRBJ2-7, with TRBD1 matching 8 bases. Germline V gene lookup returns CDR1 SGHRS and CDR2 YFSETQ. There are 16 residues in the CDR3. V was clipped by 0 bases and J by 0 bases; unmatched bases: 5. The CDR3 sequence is CASSLGGQGASYEQYF. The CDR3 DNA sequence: TGCGCCAGCAGCTTGGGAGGGCAGGGGGCCTCCTACGAGCAGTACTTC.

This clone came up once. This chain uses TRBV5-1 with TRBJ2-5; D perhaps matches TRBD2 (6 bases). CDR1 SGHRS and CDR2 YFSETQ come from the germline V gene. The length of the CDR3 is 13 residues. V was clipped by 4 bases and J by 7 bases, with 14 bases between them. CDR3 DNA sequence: TGCGCCAGCAGCGCCGCATCCGGGGGGACCCAGTACTTC. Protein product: CASSAASGGTQYF.

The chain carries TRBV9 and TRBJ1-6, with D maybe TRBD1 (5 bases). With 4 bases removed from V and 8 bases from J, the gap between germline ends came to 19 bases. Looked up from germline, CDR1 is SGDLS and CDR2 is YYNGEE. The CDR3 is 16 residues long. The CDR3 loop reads CASSPRGGQLDSPLHF. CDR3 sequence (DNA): TGTGCCAGCAGCCCCCGGGGGGGTCAGTTGGATTCACCCCTCCACTTT. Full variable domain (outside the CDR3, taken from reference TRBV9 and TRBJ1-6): DSGVTQTPKHLITATGQRVTLRCSPRSGDLSVYWYQQSLDQGLQFLIQYYNGEERAKGNILERFSAQQFPDLHSELNLSSLELGDSALYFCASSPRGGQLDSPLHFGNGTRLTVT.

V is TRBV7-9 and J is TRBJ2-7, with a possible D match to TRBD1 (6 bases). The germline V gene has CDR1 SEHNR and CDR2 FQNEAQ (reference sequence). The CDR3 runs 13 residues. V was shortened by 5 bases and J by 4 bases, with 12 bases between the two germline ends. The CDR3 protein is CASSPDSLYEQYF. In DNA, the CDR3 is TGTGCCAGCAGCCCGGACAGCTTATACGAGCAGTACTTC.